What follows are 27 T cell receptor beta chains derived from one specimen sequenced in a study of T cells after yellow fever vaccination (dated by TCRdb to the late 2010s). The treatment or condition tag for this specimen amounts to: live attenuated yellow fever vaccine strain. Libraries were built with 5' RACE. These reads were obtained on an Illumina HiSeq 2500. TCRdb reprocessing: public reads trimmed at Q25 with fastp, clones called with MiXCR, in-frame beta chains kept. All rows with the same CDR3 protein become a single entry with the most common DNA and genes. This sample is represented by tens of thousands of distinct CDR3 sequences; 7.7% of them were singletons. The top ten hold around 45% of the sample. The sample here was CD8+ T cells sorted from PBMCs, taken on the day of the yellow fever booster vaccination. These receptors were taken from a man between 25 and 39 years old who received the YFV17D yellow fever vaccine.

This clonotype appeared a few times. The V call is TRBV6-1, the J call TRBJ2-6; no reliable D call. V lost 6 bases to trimming and J lost 4 bases, with 10 bases between them. Germline values: CDR1 MNHNS, CDR2 SASEGT. The CDR3 spans 14 residues. CDR3 sequence reads: CASRQQRGANVLTF. The CDR3, as DNA: TGTGCCAGCAGGCAACAAAGGGGGGCCAACGTCCTGACTTTC.

This rearrangement joins TRBV3-1 to TRBJ1-4, with a weak D call TRBD1 (6 bases). The CDR3 sequence is 17 residues long. The germline V and J ends were trimmed by 1 base and 2 bases, with 14 bases remaining between them. Germline-derived CDR1 and CDR2 are LGHDT and YNNKEL (reference sequence). CDR3 coding DNA: TGTGCCAGCAGCCAAGGCTGGAACAGGGATACTAATGAAAAACTGTTTTTT. It yields the protein CASSQGWNRDTNEKLFF.

This chain connects TRBV6-2 or TRBV6-3 to TRBJ2-3, with 8 bases aligning to TRBD2. V shed 7 bases, J shed 2 bases, and the junction held 5 bases outside the gene matches. The CDR3 covers 14 residues. Per germline, CDR1 MNHEY and CDR2 SVGEGT. CDR3 in DNA: TGTGCCAGCAACACGGGGGGGCACACAGATACGCAGTATTTT. Amino acid sequence: CASNTGGHTDTQYF.

This chain connects TRBV7-2 to TRBJ2-1; D unclear. The V gene lost 1 base and the J gene lost 6 bases, with 13 bases spanning the gap. Germline V gives CDR1 SGHTA, CDR2 FQGNSA. The CDR3 length is 15 residues. In nucleotides, the CDR3 is TGTGCCAGCAGCTTAGGGCTAGGATGGGTCAATGAGCAGTTCTTC. Encoded protein: CASSLGLGWVNEQFF. Variable domain in full (rest from reference TRBV7-2 and TRBJ2-1): GAGVSQSPSNKVTEKGKDVELRCDPISGHTALYWYRQSLGQGLEFLIYFQGNSAPDKSGLPSDRFSAERTGGSVSTLTIQRTQQEDSAVYLCASSLGLGWVNEQFFGPGTRLTVL.

This clonotype turned up a few times. The CDR3 DNA is TGTGCCAGCGCCCCGGGACTCGGCACAGATACGCAGTATTTT. Its translation: CASAPGLGTDTQYF. The rearrangement joins TRBV6-1 to TRBJ2-3, with TRBD2 as a possible D gene (6 bases). The V gene lost 8 bases and the J gene lost 1 base, with 13 bases spanning the gap. Per germline, CDR1 MNHNS and CDR2 SASEGT. This CDR3 has 14 amino acids.

The chain combines TRBV27 with TRBJ2-7; no definite D call. The V gene's germline CDR1 is MNHEY and CDR2 SMNVEV (reference sequence). The CDR3 runs to 11 residues. V lost 3 bases to trimming and J lost 7 bases, with 7 bases between them. Written as DNA, the CDR3 is TGTGCCAGCAGTTTCTATGGGGAGCAGTACTTC. Protein: CASSFYGEQYF.

Only a few counts were recorded for this clonotype. J is TRBJ2-3 and V is TRBV7-6; D possibly corresponds to TRBD1 (5 bases). Germline V gives CDR1 SGHVS, CDR2 FNYEAQ. The CDR3 is made up of 13 amino acids. V was clipped by 8 bases and J by 2 bases, with 11 bases between them. CDR3 DNA sequence: TGTGCCAGCGCTAGGGGTACCACAGATACGCAGTATTTT. Encoded protein: CASARGTTDTQYF.

This chain connects TRBV5-1 to TRBJ2-1, with 13 bases fitting TRBD2. Germline loops: CDR1 SGHRS, CDR2 YFSETQ. The ends lost 0 bases at V and 8 bases at J; junction bases unmatched: 8. The CDR3 has 17 amino acids. Here the CDR3 DNA reads TGCGCCAGCAGCTTGGGATGGACTAGCGGGAGCGGAGATGAGCAGTTCTTC. Translated, it gives CASSLGWTSGSGDEQFF.

This clonotype was counted many times. The V and J genes are TRBV6-6 and TRBJ2-2; no firm D call. V was cut by 0 bases and J by 1 base, with 0 bases left in between. From germline, CDR1 is MNHNY and CDR2 SVGAGI (reference sequence). The CDR3 is made up of 13 amino acids. CDR3 sequence (DNA): TGTGCCAGCAGTTACTCGAACACCGGGGAGCTGTTTTTT. It encodes CASSYSNTGELFF.

Many counts were recorded for this clonotype. The V and J genes are TRBV6-4 and TRBJ2-3; 9 bases match TRBD2. CDR1 and CDR2 from the germline V gene are MRHNA and SNTAGT. The CDR3 has 14 amino acids. J gave up 1 base and V 6 bases, and 2 bases lay outside the gene matches. CDR3 sequence reads: CASSEREGTDTQYF. The CDR3 DNA is TGTGCCAGCAGCGAGCGGGAGGGCACAGATACGCAGTATTTT.

This clonotype was observed at least ten times. The V gene is TRBV7-8, the J gene TRBJ2-3; 8 bases line up with TRBD2. Germline trimming cut 5 bases from V and 4 bases from J; bases unmatched to any gene: 8. Germline CDR1 and CDR2: SGHVS and FQNEAQ. This CDR3 contains 15 residues. CDR3 sequence reads: CASSARGGLSDTQYF. CDR3 sequence (DNA): TGTGCCAGCAGCGCCCGGGGGGGGCTCTCAGATACGCAGTATTTT.

This clonotype has only a few counts. This chain links TRBV19 with TRBJ2-7; D gene unclear. CDR1 and CDR2 from the germline V gene are LNHDA and SQIVND (reference sequence). CDR3 length: 13 residues. Trimming cost V 9 bases and J 3 bases, with 15 bases left between them. CDR3 loop: CASAQNGYYEQYF. CDR3 DNA sequence: TGTGCCAGCGCCCAAAACGGATACTACGAGCAGTACTTC.

V usage is TRBV20-1 and J usage is TRBJ2-2, with TRBD2 identical over 8 bases. There are 14 residues in the CDR3. V shed 0 bases and J 8 bases; nucleotides not matched to a gene: 5. In germline, CDR1 is DFQATT, CDR2 SNEGSKA (reference sequence). CDR3: CSAREFSGSGELFF. CDR3 bases: TGCAGTGCTAGAGAGTTCAGCGGGAGTGGGGAGCTGTTTTTT.

The chain has TRBV6-6 and TRBJ1-1, with D unresolved. Germline V lookup: CDR1 MNHNY, CDR2 SVGAGI (reference sequence). The ends were cut back, 2 bases at V and 5 bases at J, with 6 bases in the middle. CDR3 length: 12 amino acids. CDR3 in DNA: TGTGCCAGCAGTTACGATCGGACTGAAGCTTTCTTT. Encoded protein: CASSYDRTEAFF.

V is TRBV9 and J is TRBJ2-6; weak D call: TRBD1 (5 bases). The V gene's germline CDR1 is SGDLS and CDR2 YYNGEE. V was pared by 5 bases and J by 0 bases, with 9 bases between. This CDR3 contains 15 residues. The CDR3, as DNA: TGTGCCAGCAGACAAACAGGCTCTGGGGCCAACGTCCTGACTTTC. This gives the protein CASRQTGSGANVLTF.

This chain uses TRBV30 with TRBJ1-1; tentative D call: TRBD1 (6 bases). Between the trimmed V and J ends, which lost 3 bases and 0 bases, there was a span of 17 bases. Looked up from germline, CDR1 is GTSNPN and CDR2 is SVGIG (reference sequence). The CDR3 consists of 16 residues. CDR3 loop: CAWRGGSPNMNTEAFF. The CDR3 DNA is TGTGCCTGGAGGGGGGGCTCCCCGAATATGAACACTGAAGCTTTCTTT.

This clonotype has just a few counts. The chain recombines TRBV5-5 with TRBJ2-2, with 8 bases lining up with TRBD2. Germline CDR1 and CDR2: SGHKS and YYEKEE (reference sequence). This CDR3 comprises 16 residues. After removal of 1 base from V and 6 bases from J, the junction contained 8 bases not matched to a gene. This CDR3 is CASSLLSGGLSGELFF. CDR3 coding DNA: TGTGCCAGCAGCTTGCTGTCGGGAGGGCTGTCCGGGGAGCTGTTTTTT.

The V and J genes are TRBV6-4 and TRBJ2-4; D remains ambiguous. Germline V gene lookup returns CDR1 MRHNA and CDR2 SNTAGT. The CDR3 runs to 12 residues. With 5 bases removed from V and 4 bases from J, the gap between germline ends came to 6 bases. CDR3 loop: CASSLQKNIQYF. As DNA, the CDR3 is TGTGCCAGCAGTCTTCAGAAAAACATTCAGTACTTC.

J is TRBJ2-2 and V is TRBV9; D gene unclear. The V end lost 2 bases, the J end lost 5 bases, and 4 bases lay between the germline ends. Germline V gives CDR1 SGDLS, CDR2 YYNGEE. This CDR3 spans 12 amino acids. CDR3 in amino acids: CASSVLTGELFF. The CDR3 DNA reads TGTGCCAGCAGCGTTTTAACCGGGGAGCTGTTTTTT.

This clonotype has just a few counts. The CDR3 DNA is TGTGCCAGCACGGCCGAAGGGGAGCGGAGGTACTTC. This gives the protein CASTAEGERRYF. The chain uses TRBV2 and TRBJ2-4; D is possibly TRBD1 or TRBD2 (5 bases each). Germline V gives CDR1 SNHLY, CDR2 FYNNEI. The CDR3 covers 12 residues. V shed 7 bases and J shed 15 bases, with 19 bases lying between them.

This clonotype was seen only a few times. The rearrangement uses TRBV15 and TRBJ2-5; 7 bases are shared with TRBD1. This CDR3 is built from 14 residues. Unmatched junction bases numbered 4, after V lost 6 bases and J lost 0 bases. Germline CDR1 is LNHNV and CDR2 is YYDKDF (reference sequence). This CDR3 reads CATSRQGNQETQYF. The CDR3 DNA is TGTGCCACCAGTAGACAGGGTAACCAAGAGACCCAGTACTTC.

This clonotype was detected many times. This sequence joins TRBV6-5 and TRBJ2-3, with D possibly matching TRBD2 (6 bases). V was trimmed by 0 bases and J by 1 base, leaving 8 bases between them. This CDR3 has 15 amino acids. Per the germline V gene, CDR1 is MNHEY and CDR2 is SVGAGI. CDR3 DNA: TGTGCCAGCAGTTACTCGGCTAGCGGCACAGATACGCAGTATTTT. Translated, it gives CASSYSASGTDTQYF.

This clonotype has more than one count but fewer than ten. The rearrangement joins TRBV12-3 or TRBV12-4 to TRBJ2-1, with D perhaps matching TRBD2 (5 bases). This CDR3 spans 12 amino acids. V lost 6 bases and J lost 8, with 11 bases in between. The CDR3 protein is CASREGNDEQFF. The CDR3 nucleotides read TGTGCCAGCAGAGAGGGAAACGATGAGCAGTTCTTC.

This clonotype appeared many times. This chain links TRBV29-1 with TRBJ2-7; D gene unclear. Germline values: CDR1 SQVTM, CDR2 ANQGSEA. V was shortened by 5 bases and J by 2 bases, with 13 bases between the two germline ends. This CDR3 has 13 residues. The CDR3 coding sequence is TGCAGCGTTTCGCCTGGGATTACCTACGAGCAGTACTTC. Amino acid sequence: CSVSPGITYEQYF.

This chain uses TRBV5-1 with TRBJ2-2, with D unclear. CDR1 and CDR2 (germline): SGHRS, YFSETQ. The CDR3 runs to 14 residues. V gave up 5 bases and J gave up 1 base, with 9 bases separating them. The CDR3 spells CASRGTENTGELFF. The CDR3 DNA follows: TGCGCCAGCAGGGGAACAGAGAACACCGGGGAGCTGTTTTTT.

V is TRBV25-1 and J is TRBJ1-5, with D unclear. The V and J ends lost 1 base and 5 bases respectively, with 3 bases between them. The CDR3 has 12 amino acids. CDR1 is MGHDK, CDR2 SYGVNS, per germline. CDR3 region: CASSESDQPQHF. DNA of the CDR3: TGTGCCAGCAGTGAATCTGATCAGCCCCAGCATTTT. Variable domain in full (rest from reference TRBV25-1 and TRBJ1-5): EADIYQTPRYLVIGTGKKITLECSQTMGHDKMYWYQQDPGMELHLIHYSYGVNSTEKGDLSSESTVSRIRTEHFPLTLESARPSHTSQYLCASSESDQPQHFGDGTRLSIL.

This clonotype was counted at least ten times. The gene calls are TRBV12-3 or TRBV12-4 and TRBJ2-7; 7 bases fit TRBD1. V lost 3 bases and J lost 3; bases outside the gene matches: 5. This CDR3 is 14 amino acids long. The CDR3 DNA reads as TGTGCCAGCAGTTTTGGGACAGTCGGCTACGAGCAGTACTTC. It is translated as CASSFGTVGYEQYF.